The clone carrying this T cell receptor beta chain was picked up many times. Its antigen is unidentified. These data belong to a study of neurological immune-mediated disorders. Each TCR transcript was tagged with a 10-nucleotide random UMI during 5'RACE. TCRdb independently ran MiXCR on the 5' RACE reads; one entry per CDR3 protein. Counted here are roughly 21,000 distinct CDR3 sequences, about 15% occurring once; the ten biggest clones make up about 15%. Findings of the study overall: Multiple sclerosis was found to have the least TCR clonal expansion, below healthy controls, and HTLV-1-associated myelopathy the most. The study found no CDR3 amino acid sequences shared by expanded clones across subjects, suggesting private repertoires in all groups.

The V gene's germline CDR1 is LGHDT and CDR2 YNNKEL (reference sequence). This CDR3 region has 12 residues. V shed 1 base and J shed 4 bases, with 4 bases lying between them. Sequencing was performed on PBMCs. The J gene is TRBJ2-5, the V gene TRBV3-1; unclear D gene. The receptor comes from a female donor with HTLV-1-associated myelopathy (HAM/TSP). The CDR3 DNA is TGTGCCAGCAGCCAAGCGGGAGAGACCCAGTACTTC. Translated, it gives CASSQAGETQYF.